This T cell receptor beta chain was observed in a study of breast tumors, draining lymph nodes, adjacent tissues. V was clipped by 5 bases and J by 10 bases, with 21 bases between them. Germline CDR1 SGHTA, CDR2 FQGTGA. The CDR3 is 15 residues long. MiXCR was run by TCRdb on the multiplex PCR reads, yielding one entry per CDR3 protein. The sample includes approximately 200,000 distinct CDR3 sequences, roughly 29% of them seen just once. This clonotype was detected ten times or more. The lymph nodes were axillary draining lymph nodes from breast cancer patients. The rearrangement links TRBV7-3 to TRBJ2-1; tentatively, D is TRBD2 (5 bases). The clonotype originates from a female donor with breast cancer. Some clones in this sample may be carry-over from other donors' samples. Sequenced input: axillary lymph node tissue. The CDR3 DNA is TGTGCCAGCAGCCCAACCTCGAGGCTAGCTGGCGAGCAGTTCTTC. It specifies CASSPTSRLAGEQFF.